Detailed here is one T cell receptor (beta chain). As yet, its antigen is unknown. Sequencing was performed with immunoSEQ multiplex PCR; in TCRdb, only in-frame clones are kept and a portion is missing. The sample holds 100,000 to 150,000 clones; about 91% are singletons and the top ten take 1.5% to 2%. This specimen comes from a study of T cell responses to AZD1222 COVID-19 vaccine. The V gene lost 6 bases and the J gene lost 2 bases, with 16 bases spanning the gap. The CDR3 is 15 residues long. The germline V gene has CDR1 MDHEN and CDR2 SYDVKM. Study outcomes and limitations: Increases in Spike-specific TCR breadth and depth were seen after two AZD1222 doses.

The chain links TRBV28 to TRBJ1-2, with D possibly being TRBD1 (5 bases). Source: peripheral blood, taken 28 days after the second AZD1222 dose. This clonotype was obtained from an adult who received the AZD1222 COVID-19 vaccine. The CDR3 DNA follows: TGTGCCAGCAGCCTTACCGGGACGGTAAACTATGGCTACACCTTC. Protein product: CASSLTGTVNYGYTF.